These 30 T cell receptor beta chains came from one sample sequenced in a study of OX40 agonist ivuxolimab in advanced cancers. TCRdb keeps only in-frame clones here, not all; method: immunoSEQ multiplex PCR. This table has approximately 44,000 clones, less than 95% appearing once. Sequenced material: CD4+ or CD8+ T cells sorted from blood, taken in a trial of the OX40 agonist ivuxolimab. The receptor source for this set is an adult with an advanced solid tumor such as melanoma, head and neck, liver or kidney cancer.

The V gene is TRBV5-4, the J gene TRBJ2-7; 9 positions match TRBD2. With V trimmed by 4 bases and J by 2 bases, 7 bases remained unmatched. Germline V gene data show CDR1 as SGHNT and CDR2 as YYREEE (reference sequence). CDR3 size: 15 residues. The CDR3 DNA reads TGTGCCAGCAGCGCCGGACTAGCGTTCCCCTACGAGCAGTACTTC. Its protein product is CASSAGLAFPYEQYF.

The J gene is TRBJ1-1, the V gene TRBV7-9; no clear D. Trimming took 1 base from V and 6 from J, leaving 9 bases between them. This CDR3 is built from 13 residues. Germline lookup yields CDR1 SEHNR and CDR2 FQNEAQ (reference sequence). CDR3 loop: CASSLELRPEAFF. CDR3 nucleotides: TGTGCCAGCAGCTTAGAGTTACGGCCTGAAGCTTTCTTT. The variable domain in full, completed from reference TRBV7-9 and TRBJ1-1, reads DTGVSQNPRHKITKRGQNVTFRCDPISEHNRLYWYRQTLGQGPEFLTYFQNEAQLEKSRLLSDRFSAERPKGSFSTLEIQRTEQGDSAMYLCASSLELRPEAFFGQGTRLTVV.

The chain uses TRBV29-1 and TRBJ1-2; 10 nucleotides agree with TRBD1. Germline lookup yields CDR1 SQVTM and CDR2 ANQGSEA. J gave up 6 bases and V 5 bases, and 6 bases lay outside the gene matches. This CDR3 comprises 13 residues. The DNA of the CDR3 is TGCAGCGTTATCCGAGGGACAGGGGATGGCTACACCTTC. This encodes CSVIRGTGDGYTF.

V and J are TRBV5-4 and TRBJ1-6, with a tentative D call TRBD1 (5 bases). Germline loops: CDR1 SGHNT, CDR2 YYREEE (reference sequence). This CDR3 is built from 16 residues. The V gene lost 9 bases and the J gene lost 0 bases, with 16 bases spanning the gap. CDR3: CATWDAQSSYNSPLHF. CDR3 coding DNA: TGTGCCACCTGGGACGCTCAGAGCTCCTATAATTCACCCCTCCACTTT.

This clone was recorded a few times. The V and J genes are TRBV7-2 and TRBJ2-3; D possibly corresponds to TRBD1 (6 bases). The CDR3 has 13 amino acids. The V end lost 5 bases, the J end lost 4 bases, and 10 bases lay between the germline ends. Germline V lookup: CDR1 SGHTA, CDR2 FQGNSA. CDR3 bases: TGTGCCAGCAGCCTGTACAGGGCAGATACGCAGTATTTT. It codes for CASSLYRADTQYF.

The rearrangement links TRBV4-2 to TRBJ2-2, with 7 bases lining up with TRBD1. Germline V CDR1 and CDR2: LGHNA, YNFKEQ. This CDR3 contains 15 residues. V trimming: 4 bases; J trimming: 4 bases; junction bases outside the gene matches: 6. In DNA form, the CDR3 reads TGTGCCAGCAGCCCGACAGGGTCGAGCACCGGGGAGCTGTTTTTT. This translates into CASSPTGSSTGELFF.

This chain links TRBV5-1 with TRBJ2-1, with 11 bases that match TRBD2. Germline assignment: CDR1 SGHRS and CDR2 YFSETQ. The CDR3 is 16 residues long. J was trimmed by 5 bases and V by 2 bases; bases with no gene match: 6. The DNA for the CDR3 is TGCGCCAGCAGCTTCTCACTAGCGGGGGCCCACAATGAGCAGTTCTTC. It yields the protein CASSFSLAGAHNEQFF.

This rearrangement joins TRBV28 to TRBJ2-2; the match to TRBD2 covers 7 bases. The CDR3 has 12 amino acids. The ends lost 10 bases at V and 4 bases at J; junction bases unmatched: 3. Germline V gene lookup returns CDR1 MDHEN and CDR2 SYDVKM. CDR3 coding DNA: TGTGCCATCGGGAGGCCCACCGGGGAGCTGTTTTTT. This gives the protein CAIGRPTGELFF.

The J gene is TRBJ2-3, the V gene TRBV6-4; TRBD2 matches at 9 bases. CDR1 is MRHNA and CDR2 is SNTAGT in the germline V gene. Losses at the gene ends were 4 bases for V and 2 bases for J; bases not matched to a gene: 1. The CDR3 contains 14 residues. The CDR3 region is CASSASGITDTQYF. In nucleotides, the CDR3 is TGTGCCAGCAGTGCTAGCGGGATCACAGATACGCAGTATTTT.

The J gene is TRBJ2-7, the V gene TRBV28; no clear D. Germline V gene sequence: CDR1 MDHEN, CDR2 SYDVKM. The ends were cut back, 4 bases at V and 7 bases at J, with 11 bases in the middle. The CDR3 contains 12 residues. The CDR3 protein is CASSWLTGEQYF. The CDR3 nucleotides read TGTGCCAGCAGTTGGCTCACGGGTGAGCAGTACTTC.

This clone has only one observation. V gene TRBV7-9 combines with J gene TRBJ2-7; either TRBD1 or TRBD2 may supply D (5 bases each). CDR3 length equals 12 residues. Germline V gene lookup returns CDR1 SEHNR and CDR2 FQNEAQ (reference sequence). Trimming shortened V by 7 bases and J by 4 bases, and 11 bases separated the two germline ends. DNA for the CDR3: TGTGCCAGCATCGGGACCGGTTACGAGCAGTACTTC. This codes for CASIGTGYEQYF.

This sequence joins TRBV7-9 and TRBJ2-7; D is possibly TRBD1 (7 bases). V was cut by 4 bases and J by 7 bases, with 17 bases left in between. The CDR3 runs 14 residues. Germline lookup yields CDR1 SEHNR and CDR2 FQNEAQ (reference sequence). The CDR3 DNA is TGTGCCAGCAGCTCAACGACTTCAGGGGGGGAGCAGTACTTC. Protein product: CASSSTTSGGEQYF.

A single count supports this clone. This chain joins TRBV30 and TRBJ2-6; unclear D gene. The CDR3 is 13 residues long. CDR1 GTSNPN and CDR2 SVGIG come from the germline V gene (reference sequence). Trimming removed 5 bases from V and 5 bases from J, with 10 bases in between. This CDR3 reads CAWRSLWANVLTF. In nucleotides, the CDR3 is TGTGCCTGGCGATCCCTCTGGGCCAACGTCCTGACTTTC.

This clone occurred once. The genes are TRBV10-1 and TRBJ2-7; D ambiguous. The V gene's germline CDR1 is WNHNN and CDR2 SYGVQD (reference sequence). V was shortened by 0 bases and J by 3 bases, with 3 bases between the two germline ends. CDR3 length: 12 residues. The CDR3 protein is CASSESDYEQYF. Here the CDR3 DNA reads TGCGCCAGCAGTGAGTCGGACTACGAGCAGTACTTC.

The gene calls are TRBV5-4 and TRBJ2-7; D remains unclear. The V and J ends lost 5 bases and 0 bases respectively, with 15 bases between them. CDR1 and CDR2 (germline): SGHNT, YYREEE (reference sequence). The CDR3 is made up of 15 amino acids. The CDR3 protein is CASSHSLQSSYEQYF. As DNA, the CDR3 is TGTGCCAGCAGTCACAGTCTACAGAGCTCCTACGAGCAGTACTTC.

This clone came up once. J is TRBJ2-5 and V is TRBV4-3; 10 positions match TRBD2. V lost 5 bases, J lost 4 bases, and 7 bases stayed unmatched. Germline V gene data show CDR1 as LGHNA and CDR2 as YSLEER. The CDR3 is made up of 15 amino acids. For the CDR3, the DNA is TGCGCCAGCAGCGAATCTAGCGGGAGCTCAGAGACCCAGTACTTC. Its protein product is CASSESSGSSETQYF.

The chain joins TRBV6-1 to TRBJ1-5; D unresolved. The CDR3 is made up of 15 amino acids. Trimming cost V 2 bases and J 2 bases, with 10 bases left between them. Germline V lookup: CDR1 MNHNS, CDR2 SASEGT. The DNA of the CDR3 is TGTGCCAGCAGTGAAAGTCGTTGGGGCAATCAGCCCCAGCATTTT. Its protein product is CASSESRWGNQPQHF.

This sequence joins TRBV19 and TRBJ2-7; D not certain. The germline CDR1 and CDR2 sequences are LNHDA and SQIVND (reference sequence). The V and J ends lost 9 bases and 4 bases respectively, with 19 bases between them. This CDR3 has 14 amino acids. In DNA form, the CDR3 reads TGTGCCAGCTCAGAGGCCGGGCCTCCATACGAGCAGTACTTC. Protein sequence: CASSEAGPPYEQYF.

V and J are TRBV6-1 and TRBJ2-1; TRBD2 aligns across 11 bases. This CDR3 spans 15 amino acids. Germline V CDR1 and CDR2: MNHNS, SASEGT. Losses at the gene ends were 2 bases for V and 15 bases for J; bases not matched to a gene: 12. CDR3: CASSESTSGSYRGFF. Here the CDR3 DNA reads TGTGCCAGCAGTGAATCAACTAGCGGGAGTTACCGTGGGTTCTTC.

The rearrangement uses TRBV6-5 and TRBJ2-5, with 10 bases that match TRBD1. This CDR3 region has 14 residues. The ends lost 7 bases at V and 1 base at J; junction bases unmatched: 3. CDR1 and CDR2 from the germline V gene are MNHEY and SVGAGI. The CDR3 spells CASMGTGVQETQYF. In DNA form, the CDR3 reads TGTGCCAGCATGGGGACAGGGGTCCAAGAGACCCAGTACTTC.

The gene calls are TRBV9 and TRBJ1-2; D is ambiguous. V lost 2 bases, J lost 0 bases, and 11 bases lay in between. The CDR3 covers 15 residues. Germline V gives CDR1 SGDLS, CDR2 YYNGEE. The CDR3 bases are TGTGCCAGCAGCGTTCCGTACGGAACTAACTATGGCTACACCTTC. It specifies CASSVPYGTNYGYTF.

This chain links TRBV29-1 with TRBJ2-1, with D tentatively TRBD2 (6 bases). V was pared by 6 bases and J by 0 bases, with 15 bases between. There are 15 residues in the CDR3. Germline V CDR1 and CDR2: SQVTM, ANQGSEA. CDR3 sequence reads: CSVPWGVSSYNEQFF. CDR3 coding DNA: TGCAGCGTGCCCTGGGGGGTAAGCTCCTACAATGAGCAGTTCTTC.

The chain joins TRBV28 to TRBJ2-7; D is ambiguous. The length of the CDR3 is 14 residues. Trimming cost V 1 base and J 3 bases, with 10 bases left between them. Per the germline V gene, CDR1 is MDHEN and CDR2 is SYDVKM. The DNA for the CDR3 is TGTGCCAGCAGTTTATTGAATCTGCACTACGAGCAGTACTTC. It yields the protein CASSLLNLHYEQYF.

This rearrangement joins TRBV27 to TRBJ2-2; D perhaps matches TRBD1 (6 bases). This CDR3 comprises 14 residues. The V end was cut by 3 bases, the J end by 3 bases, with 8 bases between. From germline, CDR1 is MNHEY and CDR2 SMNVEV (reference sequence). This CDR3 is CASSFGQYTGELFF. The DNA for the CDR3 is TGTGCCAGCAGTTTCGGACAGTACACCGGGGAGCTGTTTTTT.

This sequence joins TRBV6-6 and TRBJ2-1, with 13 nucleotides matching TRBD2. CDR1 is MNHNY, CDR2 SVGAGI, per germline (reference sequence). V shed 8 bases, J shed 4 bases, and the junction held 5 bases outside the gene matches. CDR3 size: 15 residues. CDR3 nucleotide sequence: TGTGCCAGCGAACTAGCGGGAGGGAGTTACAATGAGCAGTTCTTC. Translating gives CASELAGGSYNEQFF.

This clone occurred once. The chain has TRBV9 and TRBJ2-3; D call uncertain. V was clipped by 0 bases and J by 3 bases, with 8 bases between them. Germline V lookup: CDR1 SGDLS, CDR2 YYNGEE. This CDR3 is built from 14 residues. The CDR3 reads CASSVGTGTDTQYF. In DNA, the CDR3 is TGTGCCAGCAGCGTAGGCACCGGGACAGATACGCAGTATTTT.

The chain is built from TRBV2 and TRBJ2-7, with a weak D call TRBD2 (5 bases). The V gene's germline CDR1 is SNHLY and CDR2 FYNNEI. This CDR3 is built from 15 residues. Trimming removed 1 base at V and 0 bases at J, with 10 bases between. The CDR3 loop reads CASSEEEVSSYEQYF. The CDR3 DNA sequence: TGTGCCAGCAGTGAAGAGGAGGTGAGCTCCTACGAGCAGTACTTC.

This clone was observed a single time. The J gene is TRBJ2-3, the V gene TRBV10-2, with 8 bases identical to TRBD1. CDR3 size: 15 residues. CDR1 is WSHSY and CDR2 is SAAADI in the germline V gene. V trimming: 3 bases; J trimming: 3 bases; junction bases outside the gene matches: 5. Written as DNA, the CDR3 is TGCGCCAGCAGTGACAGGGGGCAGGGGACAGATACGCAGTATTTT. It yields the protein CASSDRGQGTDTQYF.

This clone occurred once. The rearrangement joins TRBV1 to TRBJ2-6; the table assigns TRBD1, which was not confirmed against the DNA. TRBV1 is reported as a pseudogene. The CDR3 sequence is 15 residues long. In DNA, the CDR3 is TGCACCAGCAGAAATGCACAAAGTCGGGCCAACGTCCTGACTTTC. Residues: CTSRNAQSRANVLTF.

The rearrangement joins TRBV5-6 to TRBJ2-7, with D possibly being TRBD2 (6 bases). Germline V gene lookup returns CDR1 SGHDT and CDR2 YYEEEE. This CDR3 contains 14 residues. V lost 3 bases and J lost 1, with 11 bases in between. In DNA, the CDR3 is TGTGCCAGCAGCTCCCGGGCGGGATCCTACGAGCAGTACTTC. Translating gives CASSSRAGSYEQYF.